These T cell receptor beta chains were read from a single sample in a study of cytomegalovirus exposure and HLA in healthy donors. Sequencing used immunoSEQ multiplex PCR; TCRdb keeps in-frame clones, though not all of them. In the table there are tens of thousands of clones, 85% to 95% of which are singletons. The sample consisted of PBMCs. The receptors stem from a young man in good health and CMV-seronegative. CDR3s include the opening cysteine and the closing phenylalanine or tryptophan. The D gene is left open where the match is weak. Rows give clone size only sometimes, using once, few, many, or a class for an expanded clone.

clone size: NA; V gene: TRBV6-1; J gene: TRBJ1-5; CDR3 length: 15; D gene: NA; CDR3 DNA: TGTGCCAGCAGTGGAGGCTCCCCGGGCAATCAGCCCCAGCATTTT; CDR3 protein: CASSGGSPGNQPQHF
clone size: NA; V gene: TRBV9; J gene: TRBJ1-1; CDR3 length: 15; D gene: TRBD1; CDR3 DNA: TGTGCCAGCAGCGGAGGGGGCAGCTCTTTCGCTGAAGCTTTCTTT; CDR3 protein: CASSGGGSSFAEAFF
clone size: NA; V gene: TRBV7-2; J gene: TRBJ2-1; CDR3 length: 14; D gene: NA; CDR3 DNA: TGTGCCAGCAGCCAAATGTCTGTGGCGGGTGAGCAGTTCTTC; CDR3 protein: CASSQMSVAGEQFF
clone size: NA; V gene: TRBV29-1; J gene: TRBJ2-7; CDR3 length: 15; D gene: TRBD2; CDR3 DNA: TGCAGCGTCCACTTACTTGGGAGGGGCCCCTACGAGCAGTACTTC; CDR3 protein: CSVHLLGRGPYEQYF
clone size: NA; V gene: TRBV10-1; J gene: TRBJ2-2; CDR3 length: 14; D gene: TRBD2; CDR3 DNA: TGCGCCAGCAGTGAGCGGGGGGACACCGGGGAGCTGTTTTTT; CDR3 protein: CASSERGDTGELFF
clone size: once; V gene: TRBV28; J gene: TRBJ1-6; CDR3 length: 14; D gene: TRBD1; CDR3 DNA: TGTGCCAGCAACTTAGGGGACAGAGGTTCACCCCTCCACTTT; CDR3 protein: CASNLGDRGSPLHF
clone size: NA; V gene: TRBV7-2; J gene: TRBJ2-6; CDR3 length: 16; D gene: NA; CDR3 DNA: TGTGCCAGCAGCTTAAGGGCGGGCACGGGGGCCAACGTCCTGACTTTC; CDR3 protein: CASSLRAGTGANVLTF
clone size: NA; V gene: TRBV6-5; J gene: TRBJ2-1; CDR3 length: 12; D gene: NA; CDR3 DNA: TGTGCCAGCACTTCCAGGGTTCGGGAGCAGTTCTTC; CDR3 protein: CASTSRVREQFF
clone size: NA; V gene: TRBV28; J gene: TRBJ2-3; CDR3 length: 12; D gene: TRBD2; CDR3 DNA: TGTGCCAGCAGTTTGGGGACTAGCGGGCAGTATTTT; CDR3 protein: CASSLGTSGQYF
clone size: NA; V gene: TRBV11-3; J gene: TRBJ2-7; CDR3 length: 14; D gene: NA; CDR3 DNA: TGTGCCAGCAGCCCGTTCGGGGAGCTGTACGAGCAGTACTTC; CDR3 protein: CASSPFGELYEQYF
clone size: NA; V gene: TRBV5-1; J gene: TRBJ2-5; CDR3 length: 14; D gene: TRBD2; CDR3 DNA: TGCGCCAGCAGCGGACTAGCGGGGCAAGAGACCCAGTACTTC; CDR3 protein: CASSGLAGQETQYF
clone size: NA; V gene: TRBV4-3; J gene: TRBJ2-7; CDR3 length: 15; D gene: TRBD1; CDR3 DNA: TGCGCCAGCAGCCTAGGGACAGGGGGCTCCTACGAGCAGTACTTC; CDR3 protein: CASSLGTGGSYEQYF
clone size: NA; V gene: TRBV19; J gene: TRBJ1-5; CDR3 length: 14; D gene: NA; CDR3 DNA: TGTGCCAGTAGTAGTTTGGGGGGGGCGCAGCCCCAGCATTTT; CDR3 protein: CASSSLGGAQPQHF
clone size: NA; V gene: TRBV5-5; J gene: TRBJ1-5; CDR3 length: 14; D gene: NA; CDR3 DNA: TGTGCCAGCAGCTTGGCGGGGGGCCGACAGCCCCAGCATTTT; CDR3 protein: CASSLAGGRQPQHF
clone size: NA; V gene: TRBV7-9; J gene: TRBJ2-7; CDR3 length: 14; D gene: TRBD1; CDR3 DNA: TGTGCCAGCAGCTCATCCGGGACAGGGGGCGAGCAGTACTTC; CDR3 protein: CASSSSGTGGEQYF
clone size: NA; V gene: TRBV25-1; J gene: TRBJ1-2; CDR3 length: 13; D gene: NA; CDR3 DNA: TGTGCCAGCAGTGAATCCAGGGGTCGTGGCTACACCTTC; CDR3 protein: CASSESRGRGYTF
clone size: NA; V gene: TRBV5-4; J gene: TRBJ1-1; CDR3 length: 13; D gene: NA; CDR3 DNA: TGTGCCAGCAGCTTCGAGGTTAACACTGAAGCTTTCTTT; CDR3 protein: CASSFEVNTEAFF
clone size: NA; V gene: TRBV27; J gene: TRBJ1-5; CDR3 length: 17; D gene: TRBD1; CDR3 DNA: TGTGCCAGCAGTCAAATGAGACCGGGACAGGGGGTATGGCCCCAGCATTTT; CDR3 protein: CASSQMRPGQGVWPQHF
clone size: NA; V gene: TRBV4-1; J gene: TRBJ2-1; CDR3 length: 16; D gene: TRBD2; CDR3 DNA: TGCGCCAGCAGCCAAGTCCCAAGCGGGAGCTACAATGAGCAGTTCTTC; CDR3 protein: CASSQVPSGSYNEQFF
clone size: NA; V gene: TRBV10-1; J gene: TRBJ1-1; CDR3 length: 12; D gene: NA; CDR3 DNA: TGCGCCAGCAGTGAGACGGGTTTGGTAGCTTTCTTT; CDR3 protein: CASSETGLVAFF
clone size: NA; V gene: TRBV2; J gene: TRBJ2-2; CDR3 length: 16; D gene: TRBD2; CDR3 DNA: TGTGCCACCTTGGGACTAGCGGGAGAGGGCACCGGGGAGCTGTTTTTT; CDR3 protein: CATLGLAGEGTGELFF
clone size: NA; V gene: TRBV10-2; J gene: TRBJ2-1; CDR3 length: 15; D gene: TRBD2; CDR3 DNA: TGCGCCAGCAGTGTTGGGACTAGCTCCTACAATGAGCAGTTCTTC; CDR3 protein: CASSVGTSSYNEQFF
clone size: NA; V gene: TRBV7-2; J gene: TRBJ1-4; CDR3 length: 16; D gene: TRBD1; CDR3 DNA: TGTGCCAGCAGCCTCGACAGGGTTGCAACTAATGAAAAACTGTTTTTT; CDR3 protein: CASSLDRVATNEKLFF
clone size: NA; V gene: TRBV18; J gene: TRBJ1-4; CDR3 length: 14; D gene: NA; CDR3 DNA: TGTGCCAGCTCACCCCCGGGGGGTAATGAAAAACTGTTTTTT; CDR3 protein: CASSPPGGNEKLFF
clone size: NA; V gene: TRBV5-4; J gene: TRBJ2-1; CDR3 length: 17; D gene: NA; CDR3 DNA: TGTGCCAGCAGCTCCGGGACAGGGATTAGCGGGACCAATGAGCAGTTCTTC; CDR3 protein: CASSSGTGISGTNEQFF
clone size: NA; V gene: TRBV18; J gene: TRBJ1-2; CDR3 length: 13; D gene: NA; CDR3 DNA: TGTGCCAGCTCACCGGGCAGGGCCTATGGCTACACCTTC; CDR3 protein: CASSPGRAYGYTF
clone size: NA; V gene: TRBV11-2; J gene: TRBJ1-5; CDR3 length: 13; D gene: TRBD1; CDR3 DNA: TGTGCCAGCAGCCGACAGGGAACTCAGCCCCAGCATTTT; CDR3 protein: CASSRQGTQPQHF
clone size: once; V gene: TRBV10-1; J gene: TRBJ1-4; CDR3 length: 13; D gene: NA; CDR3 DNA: TGCGCCAGCAGTTCGGCAACTAATGAAAAACTGTTTTTT; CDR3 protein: CASSSATNEKLFF
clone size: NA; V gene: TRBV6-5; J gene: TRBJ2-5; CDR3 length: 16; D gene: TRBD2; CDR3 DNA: TGTGCCAGCAGTTATCATCCTAGCGGAAGCCAAGAGACCCAGTACTTC; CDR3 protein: CASSYHPSGSQETQYF
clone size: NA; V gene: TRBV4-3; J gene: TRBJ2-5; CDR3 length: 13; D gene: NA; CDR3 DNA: TGCGCCAGCAGCCCGACAGACCAAGAGACCCAGTACTTC; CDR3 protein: CASSPTDQETQYF
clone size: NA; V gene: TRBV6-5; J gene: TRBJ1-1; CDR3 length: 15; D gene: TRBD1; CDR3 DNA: TGTGCCAGCAGCTCGGGACAGGTGAGAACGATTGAAGCTTTCTTT; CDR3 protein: CASSSGQVRTIEAFF
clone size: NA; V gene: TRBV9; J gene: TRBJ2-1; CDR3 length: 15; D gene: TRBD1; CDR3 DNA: TGTGCCAGCAGCGTCGGGACAGGGGCCTCCAATGAGCAGTTCTTC; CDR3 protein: CASSVGTGASNEQFF
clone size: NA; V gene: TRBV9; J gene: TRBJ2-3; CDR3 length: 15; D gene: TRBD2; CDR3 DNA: TGTGCCAGCAGCGTAGGACTAGCGGGAGGAGATACGCAGTATTTT; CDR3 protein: CASSVGLAGGDTQYF
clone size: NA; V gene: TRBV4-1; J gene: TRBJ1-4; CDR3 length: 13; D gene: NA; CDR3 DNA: TGCGCCAGCAGCCAAGATAAGGCAGCTAGTCTGTTTTTT; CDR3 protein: CASSQDKAASLFF
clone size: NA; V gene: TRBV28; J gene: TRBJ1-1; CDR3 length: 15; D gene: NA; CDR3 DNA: TGTGCCAGCAGTTTTCGACAGCCAGTGAACACTGAAGCTTTCTTT; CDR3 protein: CASSFRQPVNTEAFF
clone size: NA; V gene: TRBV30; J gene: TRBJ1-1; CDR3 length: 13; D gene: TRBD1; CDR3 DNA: TGTGCCTGGACTCGGGACAGGGGCACTGAAGCTTTCTTT; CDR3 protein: CAWTRDRGTEAFF
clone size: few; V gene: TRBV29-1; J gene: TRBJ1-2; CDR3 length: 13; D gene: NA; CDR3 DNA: TGCAGCGGATGGACAGAGAGGAACTATGGCTACACCTTC; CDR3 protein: CSGWTERNYGYTF
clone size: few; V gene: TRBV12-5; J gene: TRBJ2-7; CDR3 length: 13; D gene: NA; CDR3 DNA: TGTGCTAGTGGTTTGGTACCGTACCGAGGGCAGTACTTC; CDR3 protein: CASGLVPYRGQYF
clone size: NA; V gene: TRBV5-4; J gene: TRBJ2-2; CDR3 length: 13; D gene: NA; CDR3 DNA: TGTGCCAGCAGCTCCGCTAGCGCCGGGGAGCTGTTTTTT; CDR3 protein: CASSSASAGELFF
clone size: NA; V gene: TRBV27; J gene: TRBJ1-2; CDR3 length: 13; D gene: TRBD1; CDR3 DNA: TGTGCCAGCAGTGATCAGGGGGCTCGGGGCTACACCTTC; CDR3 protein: CASSDQGARGYTF
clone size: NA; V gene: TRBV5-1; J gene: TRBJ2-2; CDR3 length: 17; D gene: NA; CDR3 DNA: TGCGCCAGCAGCTTGTCCCGAACAGGTTTCAACACCGGGGAGCTGTTTTTT; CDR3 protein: CASSLSRTGFNTGELFF
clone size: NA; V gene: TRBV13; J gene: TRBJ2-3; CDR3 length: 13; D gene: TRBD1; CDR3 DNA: TGTGCCAGCAGCCCGACAGGGACATATACGCAGTATTTT; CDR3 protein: CASSPTGTYTQYF
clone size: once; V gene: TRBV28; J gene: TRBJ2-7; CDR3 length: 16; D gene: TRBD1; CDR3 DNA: TGTGCCAGCAGTTTCCTTCCCGGGACAGGGGACTACGAGCAGTACTTC; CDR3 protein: CASSFLPGTGDYEQYF
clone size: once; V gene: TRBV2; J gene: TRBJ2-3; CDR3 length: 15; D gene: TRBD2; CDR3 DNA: TGTGCCAGCAGTGAACAGGGACTAGCGGTGGATACGCAGTATTTT; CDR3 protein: CASSEQGLAVDTQYF
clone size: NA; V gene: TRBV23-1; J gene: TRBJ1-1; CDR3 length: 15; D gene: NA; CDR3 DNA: TGCGCCAGCAGTCAATCGACCGACGGGGGGACAAGGGCTTTCTTT; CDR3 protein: CASSQSTDGGTRAFF
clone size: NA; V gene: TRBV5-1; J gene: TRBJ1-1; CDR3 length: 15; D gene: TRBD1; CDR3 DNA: TGCGCCAGCAGCCCGTCCGGGACAGGGAACACTGAAGCTTTCTTT; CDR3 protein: CASSPSGTGNTEAFF